This T cell receptor beta chain stems from a study of molecular identifiers for immune sequencing clone quantification. This CDR3 is built from 16 residues. The V gene end was trimmed by 4 bases and the J gene end by 3 bases; junction bases not matched to a gene: 3. Germline lookup yields CDR1 MDHEN and CDR2 SYDVKM. This clonotype was seen at least ten times. TCRdb processed the PCR reads anew with MiXCR; each CDR3 protein has one entry. The sample comprises about 640,000 distinct CDR3 sequences, nearly 20% of which are singletons, and 0.85% rests with the top ten. The clonotype comes from a human donor in good health. Some libraries in this study had Jurkat cell RNA spiked in. V and J are TRBV28 and TRBJ2-3; 14 nucleotides match TRBD2. Sequencing was performed on naive CD8+ T cells from blood, with Jurkat cell RNA spiked in. The sample's subset: FACS-sorted CD8+CD4-CCR7+CD45RA+ naive T cells. CDR3 nucleotides: TGTGCCAGCAGTTCGGGACTAGCGGGAGTGACAGATACGCAGTATTTT. The encoded protein is CASSSGLAGVTDTQYF.